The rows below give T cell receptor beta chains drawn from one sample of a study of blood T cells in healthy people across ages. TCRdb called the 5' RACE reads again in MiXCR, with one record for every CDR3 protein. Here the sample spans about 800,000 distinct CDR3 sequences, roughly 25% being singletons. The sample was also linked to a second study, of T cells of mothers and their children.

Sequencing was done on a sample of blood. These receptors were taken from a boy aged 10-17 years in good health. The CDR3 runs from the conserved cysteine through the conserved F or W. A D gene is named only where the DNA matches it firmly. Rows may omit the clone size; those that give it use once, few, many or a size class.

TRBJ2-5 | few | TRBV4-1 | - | TGCGCCAGCAGCCCGGCGGAACAAGAGACCCAGTACTTC | CASSPAEQETQYF
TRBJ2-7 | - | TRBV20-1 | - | TGCAGTGCTAGGAGGGAGGGGGTGGGCGAGCAGTACTTC | CSARREGVGEQYF
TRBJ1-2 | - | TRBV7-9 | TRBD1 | TGTGCCAGCAGCGCTCCCGGGACAGGGACCTATGGCTACACCTTC | CASSAPGTGTYGYTF
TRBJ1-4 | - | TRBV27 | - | TGTGCCAGCAGTTCCCTTGTTGGGGAGACTAATGAAAAACTGTTTTTT | CASSSLVGETNEKLFF
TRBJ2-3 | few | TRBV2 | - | TGTGCCAGCAGTACCGACTCACCGGGTACGCAGTATTTT | CASSTDSPGTQYF
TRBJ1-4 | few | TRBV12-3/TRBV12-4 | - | TGTGCCAGCAGTTTAAGTTCTCGGGCCGGACTGTTTTTT | CASSLSSRAGLFF
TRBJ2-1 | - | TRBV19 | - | TGTGCCAGTAGTTTATTTAGCGTGAGGGTATACAATGAGCAGTTCTTC | CASSLFSVRVYNEQFF
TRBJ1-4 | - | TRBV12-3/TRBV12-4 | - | TGTGCCGGCAGCCCCTGGGGCCAATCGACAAAAAAACTGTTTTTT | CAGSPWGQSTKKLFF
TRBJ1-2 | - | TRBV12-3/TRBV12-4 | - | TGTGCCAGCAGCCCCTTCGGCAGGGAATATGGCTACACCTTC | CASSPFGREYGYTF
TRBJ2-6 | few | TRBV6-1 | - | TGTGCCAGCAGTGAAGGGTCTTCCGGGGCCAGCGTCCTGACTTTC | CASSEGSSGASVLTF
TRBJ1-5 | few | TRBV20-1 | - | TGCAGTGCCAGTGAGGAAGGGGATCAGCCCCAGCATTTT | CSASEEGDQPQHF
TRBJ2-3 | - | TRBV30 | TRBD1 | TGTGCCTGGAGTGTACGACAGGGGAGCACAGATACGCAGTATTTT | CAWSVRQGSTDTQYF
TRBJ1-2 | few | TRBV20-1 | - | TGCAGTGCTAGATTTGTGGGCAGCCCGGAAGGGCCTTATGGCTACACCTTC | CSARFVGSPEGPYGYTF
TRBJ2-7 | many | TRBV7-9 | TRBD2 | TGTGCCAGCAGCCAACTGCAAATGACTAGCGGGGGGAGCTCCTACGAGCAGTACTTC | CASSQLQMTSGGSSYEQYF
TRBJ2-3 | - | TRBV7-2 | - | TGTGCCAGCAGCTTCATTCGGGGAAGCACAGATACGCAGTATTTT | CASSFIRGSTDTQYF
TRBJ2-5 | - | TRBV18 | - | TGTGCCAGCAGTCCCTCCCTTCAAGAGACCCAGTACTTC | CASSPSLQETQYF
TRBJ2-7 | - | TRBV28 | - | TGTGCCAGCCGAGGCAGGGGCACCTACGAGCAGTACTTC | CASRGRGTYEQYF
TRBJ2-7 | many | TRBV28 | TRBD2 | TGTGCCAGCAGTCGTCTAGCGGCAACTTCATCCTACGAGCAGTACTTC | CASSRLAATSSYEQYF
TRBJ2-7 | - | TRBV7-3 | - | TGTGCCAGCAGCTTAAACGCGGGGCCCTACGAGCAGTACTTC | CASSLNAGPYEQYF
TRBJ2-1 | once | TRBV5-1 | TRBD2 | TGCGCCAGCAGACCCCGGGGGGTTAATGAGCAGTTCTTC | CASRPRGVNEQFF
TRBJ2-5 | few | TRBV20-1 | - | TGCAGTGCTAGTCCACCTACTCGACAGTACCGAATTAGGGCCCAGTACTTC | CSASPPTRQYRIRAQYF
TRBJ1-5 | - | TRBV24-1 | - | TGTGCCACCAGCGGTATAACAGGTCAGCCCCAGCATTTT | CATSGITGQPQHF
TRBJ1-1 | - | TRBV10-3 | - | TGTGCCATCAGATGGGACACCGCGGGCGGTGAAGCTTTCTTT | CAIRWDTAGGEAFF
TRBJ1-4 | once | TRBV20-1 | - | TGCAGCGCTAGAGATCCAGGGCAGGGTTATGAAAAACTGTTTTTT | CSARDPGQGYEKLFF
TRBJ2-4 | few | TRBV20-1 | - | TGCAGTGCTCGCAGGGCTCTTGAAGCCAAAAACATTCAGTACTTC | CSARRALEAKNIQYF
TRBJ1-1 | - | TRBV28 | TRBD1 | TGTGCCAGCCTGACAGGGGGCTATGACACTGAAGCTTTCTTT | CASLTGGYDTEAFF
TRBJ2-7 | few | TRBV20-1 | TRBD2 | TGCAGTGCTAGAGATCGGACTAGCGCGTACGAGCAGTACTTC | CSARDRTSAYEQYF
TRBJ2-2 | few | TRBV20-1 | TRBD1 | TGCAGTGCAGAGGACAGGGCGCGGCCCGGGGAGCTGTTTTTT | CSAEDRARPGELFF
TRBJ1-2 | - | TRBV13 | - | TGTGCCAGCAGCTTAGGATGGGGGAGTCTTAACTATGGCTACACCTTC | CASSLGWGSLNYGYTF
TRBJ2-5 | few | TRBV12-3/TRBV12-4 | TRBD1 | TGTGCCAGCAGTTCTCGGACAGGGACCAAAGAGACCCAGTACTTC | CASSSRTGTKETQYF
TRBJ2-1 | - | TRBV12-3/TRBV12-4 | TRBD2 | TGTGCCAGCACCAAGACGCCCGGGGGGAATGAGCAGTTCTTC | CASTKTPGGNEQFF
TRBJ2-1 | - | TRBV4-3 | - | TGCGCCAGCAGCCTGTTAGCGACGAATGAGCAGTTCTTC | CASSLLATNEQFF
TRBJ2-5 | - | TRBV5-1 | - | TGCGCCAGCAGCATCCGGGACTTCGGAGAGACCCAGTACTTC | CASSIRDFGETQYF
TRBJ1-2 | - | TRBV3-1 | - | TGTGCCAGCAGCCCCATGATAACGGGGAACTATGGCTACACCTTC | CASSPMITGNYGYTF
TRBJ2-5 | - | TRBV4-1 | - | TGCGCCAGCAGCCAAGATTCGGGTGACCTGACCCCAGAGACCCAGTACTTC | CASSQDSGDLTPETQYF
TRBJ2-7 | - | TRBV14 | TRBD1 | TGTGCCAGCAGCCTAGCTCTGGACAGGGGGCCCTACGAGCAGTACTTC | CASSLALDRGPYEQYF
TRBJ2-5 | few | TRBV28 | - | TGTGCCAGTAGTTATCCGACCGGGACCCAGTACTTC | CASSYPTGTQYF
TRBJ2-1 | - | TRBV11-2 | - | TGTGCCAGCAGCTCACCTATGGGTGAGCAGTTCTTC | CASSSPMGEQFF
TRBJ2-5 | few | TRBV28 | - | TGTGCCAGCACCCCTGTCCTAGAAGAGACCCAGTACTTC | CASTPVLEETQYF
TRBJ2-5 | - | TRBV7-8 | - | TGTGCCAGCAGCTTGTTCGGGCTCGGTCTAGGGTCCCTACAAGAGACCCAGTACTTC | CASSLFGLGLGSLQETQYF
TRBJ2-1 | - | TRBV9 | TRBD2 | TGTGCCAGCAGCGAGACTAGCGGGAGGCAGAGGGCCTACAATGAGCAGTTCTTC | CASSETSGRQRAYNEQFF
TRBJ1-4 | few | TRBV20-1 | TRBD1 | TGCAGTGCTAGAGATCTCTCGACAGGGGGTAATGAAAAACTGTTTTTT | CSARDLSTGGNEKLFF
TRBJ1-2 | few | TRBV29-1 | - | TGCAGCGTTGAAGCAGCTAACTATGGCTACACCTTC | CSVEAANYGYTF
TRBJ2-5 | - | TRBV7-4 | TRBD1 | TGTGCCAGCAGCTTCCAGGGGGCGGCGGAGACCCAGTACTTC | CASSFQGAAETQYF
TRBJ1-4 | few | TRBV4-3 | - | TGCGCCAGCAGCCAAGATCTCCCCGGGGCTGCTAATGAAAAACTGTTTTTT | CASSQDLPGAANEKLFF
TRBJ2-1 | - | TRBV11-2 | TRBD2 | TGTGCCAGCAGCTTAGGTACTAGCGGGAGCTCCTACAATGAGCAGTTCTTC | CASSLGTSGSSYNEQFF
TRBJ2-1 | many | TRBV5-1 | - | TGCGCCAGCAGCTTGAGGGGTGACAATGAGCAGTTCTTC | CASSLRGDNEQFF
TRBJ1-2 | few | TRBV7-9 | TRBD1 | TGTGCCAGCAGCAGTGGACAGGGTTTTGGCTACACCTTC | CASSSGQGFGYTF